This TCR beta chain was sequenced during a study of T-cell memory formation after mild COVID-19. Trimming took 3 bases from V and 10 from J, leaving 11 bases between them. The CDR3 sequence is 12 residues long. This clonotype has more than one count but fewer than ten. TCRdb used MiXCR to reprocess the 5' RACE reads, holding one entry per CDR3 protein. The sample has about 430,000 distinct CDR3 sequences; approximately 19% are singletons. The gene calls are TRBV12-3 or TRBV12-4 and TRBJ2-3; D gene ambiguous. Material for sequencing was PBMCs or a T cell subset sorted from them (not recorded which). This TCR derives from a man aged 18 to 29 who had mild COVID-19 (a few samples of this study predate the infection). Cell type and time point are not known. The CDR3 DNA follows: TGTGCCAGCAGTTTGTTTCGGGCGGCGCAGTATTTT. Amino acids: CASSLFRAAQYF.